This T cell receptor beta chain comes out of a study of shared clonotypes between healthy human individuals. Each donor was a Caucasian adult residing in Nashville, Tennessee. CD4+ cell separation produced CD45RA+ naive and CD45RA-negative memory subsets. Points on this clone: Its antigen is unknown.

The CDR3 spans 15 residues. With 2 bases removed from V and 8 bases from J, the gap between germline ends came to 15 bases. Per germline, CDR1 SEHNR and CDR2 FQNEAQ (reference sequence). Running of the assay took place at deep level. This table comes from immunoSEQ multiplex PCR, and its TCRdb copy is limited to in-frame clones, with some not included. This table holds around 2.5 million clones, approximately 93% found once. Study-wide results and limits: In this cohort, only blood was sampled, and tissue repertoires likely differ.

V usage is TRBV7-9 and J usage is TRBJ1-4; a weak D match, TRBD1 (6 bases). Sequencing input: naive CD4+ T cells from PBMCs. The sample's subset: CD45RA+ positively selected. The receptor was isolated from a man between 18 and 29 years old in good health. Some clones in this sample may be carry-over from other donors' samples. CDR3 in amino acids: CASSLFGGSREKLFF. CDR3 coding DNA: TGTGCCAGCAGCTTATTTGGGGGCTCGAGAGAAAAACTGTTTTTT.